These 27 T cell receptor beta chains came from one sample sequenced in a study of T cell responses to AZD1222 COVID-19 vaccine. Produced via immunoSEQ multiplex PCR; TCRdb's table is partial and in-frame only. The sample lists over 65,000 clones, around 73% occurring once. The material sequenced was peripheral blood, taken on day 0 of AZD1222 vaccination. These receptors originate from an adult in good health.

This sequence joins TRBV21-1 and TRBJ1-4. TRBV21-1 is an annotated pseudogene. The CDR3 runs 17 residues. The CDR3 region has the DNA TGTGCCAGCAGAATTCTTCACAAAGGAGCAACTAATGAAAAACTGTTTTTT. Amino acid sequence: CASRILHKGATNEKLFF.

The chain uses TRBV18 and TRBJ2-2; D is undetermined. The CDR3 contains 16 residues. V lost 3 bases and J lost 3, with 14 bases in between. Germline V gene sequence: CDR1 KGHSH, CDR2 LQKENI. The DNA of the CDR3 is TGTGCCAGCTCACCGTCGACTGGGCCCGACACCGGGGAGCTGTTTTTT. Protein: CASSPSTGPDTGELFF.

The chain links TRBV7-6 to TRBJ2-7; 13 bases align to TRBD2. CDR1 is SGHVS, CDR2 FNYEAQ, per germline. Unmatched junction bases numbered 6, after V lost 5 bases and J lost 5 bases. This CDR3 is built from 15 residues. The CDR3, as DNA: TGTGCCAGCAGCCTTGGACTAGCGGGAGTAGACGAGCAGTACTTC. It translates to CASSLGLAGVDEQYF.

This chain links TRBV2 with TRBJ1-1, with unresolved D. The CDR3 consists of 14 residues. Germline values: CDR1 SNHLY, CDR2 FYNNEI. V lost 1 base, J lost 0 bases, and 6 bases lay in between. The CDR3 nucleotides read TGTGCCAGCAGTGAAGTCACCCTGAACACTGAAGCTTTCTTT. It encodes CASSEVTLNTEAFF.

The chain employs TRBV3-1 (or the pseudogene TRBV3-2) and TRBJ1-2; D unclear. The V gene lost 1 base and the J gene lost 4 bases, with 10 bases spanning the gap. The length of the CDR3 is 14 residues. Germline assignment: CDR1 LGHDT and CDR2 YNNKEL (reference sequence). Here the CDR3 reads CASSQGGSLYGYTF. CDR3 sequence (DNA): TGTGCCAGCAGCCAAGGAGGTTCCCTCTATGGCTACACCTTC.

This chain joins TRBV2 and TRBJ1-6; D might be TRBD1 (5 bases). Germline-derived CDR1 and CDR2 are SNHLY and FYNNEI. This CDR3 contains 14 residues. V was trimmed by 2 bases and J by 10 bases, leaving 12 bases between them. CDR3 amino acids: CASSEMGPLSPLHF. The DNA for the CDR3 is TGTGCCAGCAGTGAAATGGGGCCTTTGTCACCCCTCCACTTT. The complete variable domain, with remaining parts taken from reference TRBV2 and TRBJ1-6, reads EPEVTQTPSHQVTQMGQEVILRCVPISNHLYFYWYRQILGQKVEFLVSFYNNEISEKSEIFDDQFSVERPDGSNFTLKIRSTKLEDSAMYFCASSEMGPLSPLHFGNGTRLTVT.

This clone was found once. CDR3 nucleotides: TGCGCCAGCAGCTCGACTAGCGGGAGATCCTACAATGAGCAGTTCTTC. This translates into CASSSTSGRSYNEQFF. The J gene is TRBJ2-1, the V gene TRBV5-1; 12 bases are a match to TRBD2. This CDR3 contains 16 residues. V was pared by 3 bases and J by 1 base, with 2 bases of the junction left unmatched. Germline CDR1 and CDR2: SGHRS and YFSETQ.

The V call is TRBV15, the J call TRBJ1-3, with 7 bases fitting TRBD1. The CDR3 length is 14 residues. The junction had 11 bases not matched to a gene; V was cut back by 4 bases and J by 11 bases. Germline loops: CDR1 LNHNV, CDR2 YYDKDF (reference sequence). CDR3 sequence (DNA): TGTGCCACCAGCATGGGGAGCAGGGGGGTCTCCATATATTTT. This encodes CATSMGSRGVSIYF.

The chain employs TRBV7-2 and TRBJ1-4; D is uncertain. CDR3 length: 14 amino acids. V dropped 5 bases and J dropped 8 bases, with 15 bases sitting between them. The germline V gene encodes CDR1 SGHTA and CDR2 FQGNSA. CDR3 coding DNA: TGTGCCAGCAGCCAGGACGCACTACAGGAAAAACTGTTTTTT. Its translation is CASSQDALQEKLFF.

Note on this clone: Compared with germline, one end of the junction differs, possibly owing to a read error. V usage is TRBV4-3 and J usage is TRBJ2-2, with 9 bases that match TRBD1. This CDR3 comprises 17 residues. The germline V gene encodes CDR1 LGHNA and CDR2 YSLEER. In DNA form, the CDR3 reads TGCGCCAGCAGCCAGGAACCGGGACAGGGTGGCACCGGGGAGCCGTTTTTT. It is translated as CASSQEPGQGGTGEPFF.

The chain uses TRBV5-1 and TRBJ2-3; D gene ambiguous. CDR3 length equals 15 residues. CDR1 SGHRS and CDR2 YFSETQ come from the germline V gene. V gave up 4 bases and J gave up 5 bases, with 17 bases separating them. The DNA for the CDR3 is TGCGCCAGCAGCCCTCTCCATCGACCGGGAGATACGCAGTATTTT. Translated: CASSPLHRPGDTQYF.

The CDR3 is CASSATSGTDTQYF. The CDR3 DNA follows: TGTGCCAGCTCAGCTACTAGCGGCACAGATACGCAGTATTTT. The V gene is TRBV18, the J gene TRBJ2-3; 7 nucleotides match TRBD2. This CDR3 has 14 residues. After removal of 5 bases from V and 1 base from J, the junction contained 3 bases not matched to a gene. The germline gives CDR1 KGHSH, CDR2 LQKENI. Looking up the rest from reference TRBV18 and TRBJ2-3 gives the full variable domain: NAGVMQNPRHLVRRRGQEARLRCSPMKGHSHVYWYRQLPEEGLKFMVYLQKENIIDESGMPKERFSAEFPKEGPSILRIQQVVRGDSAAYFCASSATSGTDTQYFGPGTRLTVL.

The rearrangement joins TRBV18 to TRBJ1-5; TRBD1 agrees at 10 bases. The germline V gene encodes CDR1 KGHSH and CDR2 LQKENI. The ends lost 4 bases at V and 1 base at J; junction bases unmatched: 4. This CDR3 contains 16 residues. CDR3 in amino acids: CASSHSGQGSNQPQHF. For the CDR3, the DNA is TGTGCCAGCTCACACTCGGGACAGGGGAGCAATCAGCCCCAGCATTTT. Full variable domain (outside the CDR3, taken from reference TRBV18 and TRBJ1-5): NAGVMQNPRHLVRRRGQEARLRCSPMKGHSHVYWYRQLPEEGLKFMVYLQKENIIDESGMPKERFSAEFPKEGPSILRIQQVVRGDSAAYFCASSHSGQGSNQPQHFGDGTRLSIL.

The J gene is TRBJ1-5, the V gene TRBV7-2, with 8 bases aligning to TRBD1. The V segment lost 4 bases and the J segment 5 bases; nucleotides outside the gene matches: 4. Germline CDR1 is SGHTA and CDR2 is FQGNSA. The CDR3 consists of 14 residues. This chain's CDR3 is CASSSDREYQPQHF. The CDR3 nucleotides read TGTGCCAGCAGCTCGGACAGGGAATATCAGCCCCAGCATTTT. Supplemented by reference TRBV7-2 and TRBJ1-5, the full variable domain reads GAGVSQSPSNKVTEKGKDVELRCDPISGHTALYWYRQSLGQGLEFLIYFQGNSAPDKSGLPSDRFSAERTGGSVSTLTIQRTQQEDSAVYLCASSSDREYQPQHFGDGTRLSIL.

The chain is built from TRBV5-8 and TRBJ2-5; 7 bases line up with TRBD1. This CDR3 contains 15 residues. Trimming took 2 bases from V and 5 from J; bases not matched to a gene: 9. The V gene's germline CDR1 is SGHTS and CDR2 YDEGEE. CDR3 coding DNA: TGTGCCAGCAGCTTATTACAGGGGCTGCGGGAGACCCAGTACTTC. Translating gives CASSLLQGLRETQYF.

This clone was observed a single time. The conserved final phenylalanine or tryptophan is absent from the CDR3, which likely points to a read error. The limits of the CDR3 on the DNA are not certain, so only TCRdb's listed CDR3 is given. The chain combines TRBV9 with TRBJ2-7; the table assigns TRBD2, which was not confirmed against the DNA. The CDR3 is 13 residues long, ends included. Germline V gene data show CDR1 as SGDLS and CDR2 as YYNGEE. Here the CDR3 reads CASSVWAGAGALL.

This chain joins TRBV4-2 and TRBJ1-2, with unresolved D. Trimming removed 4 bases at V and 2 bases at J, with 5 bases between. Germline CDR1 is LGHNA and CDR2 is YNFKEQ. There are 12 residues in the CDR3. DNA for the CDR3: TGTGCCAGCAGCCGCGACAACTATGGCTACACCTTC. Protein: CASSRDNYGYTF.

The CDR3 loop is CASSEIGAATSTDTQYF. The CDR3, as DNA: TGTGCCAGCAGCGAAATCGGAGCGGCCACTAGCACAGATACGCAGTATTTT. The chain is built from TRBV2 and TRBJ2-3; weak D call: TRBD2 (5 bases). The germline CDR1 and CDR2 sequences are SNHLY and FYNNEI. The CDR3 runs to 17 residues. Trimming removed 6 bases from V and 0 bases from J, with 19 bases in between. Using reference TRBV2 and TRBJ2-3 for the parts outside the CDR3, the full variable domain is EPEVTQTPSHQVTQMGQEVILRCVPISNHLYFYWYRQILGQKVEFLVSFYNNEISEKSEIFDDQFSVERPDGSNFTLKIRSTKLEDSAMYFCASSEIGAATSTDTQYFGPGTRLTVL.

This clone was detected only once. The V gene is TRBV19, the J gene TRBJ1-1; D is possibly TRBD1 (5 bases). CDR1 is LNHDA and CDR2 is SQIVND in the germline V gene (reference sequence). The CDR3 has 14 amino acids. V lost 0 bases and J 5 bases, leaving 10 bases between the germline ends. CDR3 DNA sequence: TGTGCCAGTAGTATAGATTACGGGGGGACTGAAGCTTTCTTT. The encoded protein is CASSIDYGGTEAFF.

J is TRBJ2-5 and V is TRBV10-2; D perhaps matches TRBD2 (5 bases). The V gene lost 7 bases and the J gene lost 7 bases, with 19 bases spanning the gap. CDR1 and CDR2 from the germline V gene are WSHSY and SAAADI. The CDR3 consists of 14 residues. The CDR3 coding sequence is TGCGCCAGCACTCTCGGACGGACTGTAGGGACCCAGTACTTC. Encoded protein: CASTLGRTVGTQYF.

The rearrangement links TRBV11-2 to TRBJ1-5, with D possibly matching TRBD1 (5 bases). Trimming removed 5 bases at V and 4 bases at J, with 15 bases between. The CDR3 totals 15 residues. Germline CDR1 and CDR2: SGHAT and FQNNGV. CDR3 sequence: CASSRVGGSNQPQHF. The DNA of the CDR3 is TGTGCCAGCAGCCGTGTGGGGGGGAGTAATCAGCCCCAGCATTTT.

The chain has TRBV15 and TRBJ2-1, with D possibly being TRBD2 (5 bases). The CDR3 is 16 amino acids. Germline assignment: CDR1 LNHNV and CDR2 YYDKDF (reference sequence). The germline V and J ends were trimmed by 3 bases and 7 bases, with 19 bases remaining between them. The CDR3 is CATSSEGEGLWNEQFF. DNA for the CDR3: TGTGCCACCAGCAGTGAGGGAGAAGGGTTATGGAATGAGCAGTTCTTC.

This clone was counted once. The rearrangement joins TRBV6-5 to TRBJ1-5, with unresolved D. Germline V gene lookup returns CDR1 MNHEY and CDR2 SVGAGI. The CDR3 length is 14 residues. With 5 bases removed from V and 0 bases from J, the gap between germline ends came to 8 bases. This chain's CDR3 is CASSRASSNQPQHF. CDR3 coding DNA: TGTGCCAGCAGTCGGGCGAGTAGCAATCAGCCCCAGCATTTT.

The V gene is TRBV5-1, the J gene TRBJ2-3; 10 bases align to TRBD2. Germline V gene sequence: CDR1 SGHRS, CDR2 YFSETQ. The V segment lost 4 bases and the J segment 0 bases; nucleotides outside the gene matches: 5. This CDR3 comprises 16 residues. CDR3 residues: CASSIGTSVSTDTQYF. CDR3 DNA sequence: TGCGCCAGCAGCATCGGGACTAGCGTGAGCACAGATACGCAGTATTTT.

The V call is TRBV3-1 (or the pseudogene TRBV3-2), the J call TRBJ2-7; a weak D match, TRBD1 (5 bases). The CDR3 length is 14 residues. V shed 4 bases and J shed 0 bases, with 10 bases lying between them. Germline-derived CDR1 and CDR2 are LGHDT and YNNKEL (reference sequence). In DNA, the CDR3 is TGTGCCAGCAGCCCCCAGACAGACTCCTACGAGCAGTACTTC. Translating gives CASSPQTDSYEQYF.

The chain couples TRBV5-1 to TRBJ2-3; D ambiguous. The CDR3 has 15 amino acids. Germline V gene data show CDR1 as SGHRS and CDR2 as YFSETQ. The ends were cut back, 4 bases at V and 3 bases at J, with 15 bases in the middle. The CDR3 sequence is CASSPNGLETDTQYF. The CDR3 DNA reads as TGCGCCAGCAGCCCCAACGGGCTGGAGACAGATACGCAGTATTTT.

V usage is TRBV19 and J usage is TRBJ1-1; D is ambiguous. Trimming removed 8 bases at V and 0 bases at J, with 19 bases between. CDR3 length: 16 amino acids. In germline, CDR1 is LNHDA, CDR2 SQIVND (reference sequence). CDR3 sequence: CASAPLRARLNTEAFF. The CDR3 DNA reads TGTGCCAGTGCACCTTTGAGGGCGAGGCTGAACACTGAAGCTTTCTTT.